This TCR beta chain was retrieved from a study of vaccination effects on CD4 cells after COVID-19. The data were produced by immunoSEQ multiplex PCR, yet TCRdb's version contains in-frame clones alone and is incomplete. The sample holds tens of thousands of clones, roughly three quarters seen once. Details on this clone: What it recognizes is unknown.

Trimming cost V 7 bases and J 9 bases; bases outside gene matches: 5. The CDR3 runs 12 residues. Germline loops: CDR1 MNHEY, CDR2 SVGAGI. Sequencing followed a ViraFEST assay step that expanded antigen-specific CD4+ T cells with viral peptide pools. It was after 10 days of culture that CD4+ T cells were isolated. According to the study, vaccine recipients showed no prior SARS-CoV-2 infection and negative nucleocapsid antibodies. In culture with 9.5 to 10 IU/ml IL-2 and 8 to 10 ug/ml peptides, PBMC were grown at 1.5 million to 2 million per well. The chain has TRBV6-5 and TRBJ2-1; TRBD2 matches 8 bases. Sequenced here: CD4+ T cells from PBMCs cultured with HCoV-NL63 spike peptides, sampled before COVID-19 vaccination. This clonotype originated in a human donor who received a COVID-19 vaccine. The CDR3 DNA reads as TGTGCCAGCACCAAAACTAGCGGTGAGCAGTTCTTC. This encodes CASTKTSGEQFF.